Below are 2 T cell receptor beta chains sequenced from a single sample in a study of glioma-infiltrating T cells. Using RNA template, CDR3s of TCR alpha and beta were amplified with iRepertoire arm-PCR. MiXCR, applied by TCRdb to the multiplex PCR reads, yields one record per CDR3 protein. The sample lists fewer than 200,000 distinct CDR3 sequences, about 31% occurring once. Sequencing was done on a sample of glioma tissue, nonneoplastic brain tissue, or PBMCs (not recorded which). These receptor sequences come from a human donor with low-grade glioma or glioblastoma, undergoing nonglioma brain surgery, or in good health (not recorded which).

There are many counts of this clonotype. V is TRBV7-2 and J is TRBJ2-1; weak D call: TRBD2 (5 bases). The length of the CDR3 is 15 residues. Germline assignment: CDR1 SGHTA and CDR2 FQGNSA. Trimming pared 6 bases from V and 10 bases from J, leaving 22 bases between. The CDR3 nucleotides read TGTGCCAGCAGTCTCCGCGTAAGCGGTCCTACCGAGCAGTTCTTC. This codes for CASSLRVSGPTEQFF.

This clonotype was detected many times. The genes are TRBV29-1 and TRBJ1-1, with no clear D. V lost 4 bases and J 0 bases, leaving 12 bases between the germline ends. The germline CDR1 and CDR2 sequences are SQVTM and ANQGSEA. The CDR3 is made up of 14 amino acids. The CDR3 loop is CSVAGLMMNTEAFF. The CDR3 DNA reads as TGCAGCGTTGCCGGACTGATGATGAACACTGAAGCTTTCTTT.